Here is one TCR beta chain with its context. Antigen: not known. The data originate from a study of T cell clonotyping in hematopoietic cell transplantation. Study conclusions and caveats: Recipient TCR diversity dropped after transplant; expanded clonotypes rose from day 30 to 180. CD4 and CD8 repertoire contributions could not be separated without sorting.

Sequenced by immunoSEQ multiplex PCR; TCRdb stores in-frame clones only, minus some. This table has 4,000 to 4,500 clones, just under 95% appearing once. CDR3 size: 14 residues. CDR1 and CDR2 (germline): SGHTA, FQGNSA. The V gene lost 4 bases and the J gene lost 4 bases, with 11 bases spanning the gap. Specimen: PBMCs, collected 30 days after allogeneic stem cell transplant. This sequence originates from a male patient aged 45-60 years who had an allogeneic stem cell transplant from a related donor, so the T cells may come from the graft donor. Some clones in this sample may be carry-over from other donors' samples. The rearrangement uses TRBV7-2 and TRBJ1-5; TRBD1 is a possible D gene (5 bases). In DNA, the CDR3 is TGTGCCAGCAGCTCGCGGGGCCCAAATCAGCCCCAGCATTTT. This encodes CASSSRGPNQPQHF.